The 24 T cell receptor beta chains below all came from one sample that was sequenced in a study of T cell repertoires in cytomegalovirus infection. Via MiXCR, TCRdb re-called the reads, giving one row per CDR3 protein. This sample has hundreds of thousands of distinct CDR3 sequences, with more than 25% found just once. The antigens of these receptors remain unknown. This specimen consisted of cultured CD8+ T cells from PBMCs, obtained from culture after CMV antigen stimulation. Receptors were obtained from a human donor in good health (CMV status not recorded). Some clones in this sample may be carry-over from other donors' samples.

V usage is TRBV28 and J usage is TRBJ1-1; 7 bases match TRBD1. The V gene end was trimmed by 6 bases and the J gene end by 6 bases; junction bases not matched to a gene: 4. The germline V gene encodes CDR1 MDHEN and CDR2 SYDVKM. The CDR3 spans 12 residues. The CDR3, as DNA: TGTGCCAGCAGAACAGGGGTGGCTGAAGCTTTCTTT. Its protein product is CASRTGVAEAFF.

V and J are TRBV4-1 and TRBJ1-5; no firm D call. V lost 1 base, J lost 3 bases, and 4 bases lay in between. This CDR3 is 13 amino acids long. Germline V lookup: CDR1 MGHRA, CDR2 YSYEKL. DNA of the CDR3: TGCGCCAGCAGCCAAGTCGACAATCAGCCCCAGCATTTT. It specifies CASSQVDNQPQHF.

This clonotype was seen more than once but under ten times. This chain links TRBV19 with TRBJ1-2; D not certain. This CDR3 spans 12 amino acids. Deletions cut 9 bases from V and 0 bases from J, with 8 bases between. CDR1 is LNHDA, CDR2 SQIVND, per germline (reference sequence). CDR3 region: CASLTANYGYTF. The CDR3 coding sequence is TGTGCCAGCCTCACAGCTAACTATGGCTACACCTTC. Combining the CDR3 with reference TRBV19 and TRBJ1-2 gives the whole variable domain DGGITQSPKYLFRKEGQNVTLSCEQNLNHDAMYWYRQDPGQGLRLIYYSQIVNDFQKGDIAEGYSVSREKKESFPLTVTSAQKNPTAFYLCASLTANYGYTFGSGTRLTVV.

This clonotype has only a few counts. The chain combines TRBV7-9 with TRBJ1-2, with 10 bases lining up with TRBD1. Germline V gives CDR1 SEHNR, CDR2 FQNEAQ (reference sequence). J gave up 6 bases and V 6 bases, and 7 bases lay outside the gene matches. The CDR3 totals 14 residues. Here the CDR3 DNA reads TGTGCCAGCAGTTCGGGACAGGGGAGGGATGGCTACACCTTC. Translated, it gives CASSSGQGRDGYTF.

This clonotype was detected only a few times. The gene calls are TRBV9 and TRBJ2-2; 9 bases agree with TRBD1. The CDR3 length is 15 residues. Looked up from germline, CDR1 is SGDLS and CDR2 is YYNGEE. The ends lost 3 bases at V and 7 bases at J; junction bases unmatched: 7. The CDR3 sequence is CASSASQGAVGELFF. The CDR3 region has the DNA TGTGCCAGCAGCGCATCACAGGGGGCGGTCGGGGAGCTGTTTTTT.

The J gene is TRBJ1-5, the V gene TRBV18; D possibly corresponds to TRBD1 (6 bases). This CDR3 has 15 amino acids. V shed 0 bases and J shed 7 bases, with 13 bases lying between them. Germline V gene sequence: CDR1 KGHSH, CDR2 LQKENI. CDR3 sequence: CASSPPTGNRQPQHF. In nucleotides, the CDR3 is TGTGCCAGCTCACCACCTACAGGGAATAGACAGCCCCAGCATTTT.

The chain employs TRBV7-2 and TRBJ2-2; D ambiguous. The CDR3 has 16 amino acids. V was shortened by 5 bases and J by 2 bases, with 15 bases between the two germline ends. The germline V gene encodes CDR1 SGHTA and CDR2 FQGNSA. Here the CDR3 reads CASSPWAGGNTGELFF. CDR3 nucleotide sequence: TGTGCCAGCAGCCCTTGGGCCGGCGGAAACACCGGGGAGCTGTTTTTT.

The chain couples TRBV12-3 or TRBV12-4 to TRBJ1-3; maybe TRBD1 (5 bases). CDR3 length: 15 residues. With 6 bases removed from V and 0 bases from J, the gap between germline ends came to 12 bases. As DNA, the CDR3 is TGTGCCAGCAGCTGGGACCCTCTCTCTGGAAACACCATATATTTT. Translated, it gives CASSWDPLSGNTIYF.

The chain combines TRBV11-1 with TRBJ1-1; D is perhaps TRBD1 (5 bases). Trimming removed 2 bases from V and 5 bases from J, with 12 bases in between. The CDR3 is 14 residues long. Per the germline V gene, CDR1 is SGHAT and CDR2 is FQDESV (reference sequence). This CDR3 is CASSLTGEWTEAFF. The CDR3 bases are TGTGCCAGCAGCTTAACGGGGGAGTGGACTGAAGCTTTCTTT.

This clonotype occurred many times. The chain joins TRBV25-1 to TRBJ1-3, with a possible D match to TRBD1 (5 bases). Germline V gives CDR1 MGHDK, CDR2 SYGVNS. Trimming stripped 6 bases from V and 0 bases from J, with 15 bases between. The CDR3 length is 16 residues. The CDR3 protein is CASSPGTSSSGNTIYF. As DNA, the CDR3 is TGTGCCAGCAGCCCAGGGACGTCGAGCTCTGGAAACACCATATATTTT. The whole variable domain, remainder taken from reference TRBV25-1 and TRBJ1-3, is EADIYQTPRYLVIGTGKKITLECSQTMGHDKMYWYQQDPGMELHLIHYSYGVNSTEKGDLSSESTVSRIRTEHFPLTLESARPSHTSQYLCASSPGTSSSGNTIYFGEGSWLTVV.

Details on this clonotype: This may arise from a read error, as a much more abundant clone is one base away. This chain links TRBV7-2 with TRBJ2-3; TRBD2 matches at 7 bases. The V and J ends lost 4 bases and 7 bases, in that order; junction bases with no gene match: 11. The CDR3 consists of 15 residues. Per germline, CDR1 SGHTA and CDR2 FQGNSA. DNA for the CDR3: TGTGCCAGCAGCTACCGGGACTACGCTTCAAATACGCAGTATTTT. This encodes CASSYRDYASNTQYF.

The CDR3 sequence: CASSYSGGKSSYNSPLHF. In DNA form, the CDR3 reads TGTGCCAGCAGTTACTCTGGAGGGAAGAGCTCCTATAATTCACCCCTCCACTTT. This sequence joins TRBV6-5 and TRBJ1-6; D remains ambiguous. V lost 0 bases to trimming and J lost 0 bases, with 12 bases between them. CDR1 MNHEY and CDR2 SVGAGI come from the germline V gene. The CDR3 length is 18 residues.

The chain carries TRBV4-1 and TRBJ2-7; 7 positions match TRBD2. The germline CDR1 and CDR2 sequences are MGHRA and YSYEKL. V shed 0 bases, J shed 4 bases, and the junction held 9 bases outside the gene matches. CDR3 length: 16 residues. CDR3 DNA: TGCGCCAGCAGCCAAGACGGACTAGGAGGGATATACGAGCAGTACTTC. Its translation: CASSQDGLGGIYEQYF.

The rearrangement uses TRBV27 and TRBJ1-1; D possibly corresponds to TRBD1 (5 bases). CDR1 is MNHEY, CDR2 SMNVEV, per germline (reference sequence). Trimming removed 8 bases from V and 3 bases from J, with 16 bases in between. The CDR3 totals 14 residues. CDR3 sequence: CASSFGTRDTEAFF. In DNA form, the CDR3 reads TGTGCCAGCTCCTTTGGGACCCGGGACACTGAAGCTTTCTTT.

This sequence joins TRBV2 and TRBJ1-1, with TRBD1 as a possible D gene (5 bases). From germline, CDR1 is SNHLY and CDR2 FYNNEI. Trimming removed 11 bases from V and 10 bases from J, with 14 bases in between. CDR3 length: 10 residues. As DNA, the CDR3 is TGTGCCGGGCGGGGGAAGAGAGCTTTCTTT. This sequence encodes CAGRGKRAFF.

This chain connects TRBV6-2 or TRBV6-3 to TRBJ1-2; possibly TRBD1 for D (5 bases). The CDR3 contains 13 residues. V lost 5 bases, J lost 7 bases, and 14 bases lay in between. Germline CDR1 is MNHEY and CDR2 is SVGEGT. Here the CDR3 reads CASSEQVISGYTF. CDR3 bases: TGTGCCAGCAGTGAACAGGTTATCAGTGGCTACACCTTC.

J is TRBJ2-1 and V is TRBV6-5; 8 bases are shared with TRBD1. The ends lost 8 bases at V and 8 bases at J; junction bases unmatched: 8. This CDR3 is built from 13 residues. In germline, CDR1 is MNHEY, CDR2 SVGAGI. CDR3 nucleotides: TGTGCCAGCTCCTTGGACAGGGTGCATGAGCAGTTCTTC. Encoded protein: CASSLDRVHEQFF.

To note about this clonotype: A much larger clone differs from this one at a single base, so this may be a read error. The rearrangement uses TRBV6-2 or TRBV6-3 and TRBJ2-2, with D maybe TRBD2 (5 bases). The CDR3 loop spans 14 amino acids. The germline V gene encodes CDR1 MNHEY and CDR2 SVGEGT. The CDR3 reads CASTKQATTGEPFF. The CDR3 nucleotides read TGTGCCAGCACCAAGCAGGCTACCACCGGGGAGCCGTTTTTT.

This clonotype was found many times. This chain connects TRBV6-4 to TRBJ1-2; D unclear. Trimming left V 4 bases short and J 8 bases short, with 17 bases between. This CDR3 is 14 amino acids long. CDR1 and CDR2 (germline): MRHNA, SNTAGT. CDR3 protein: CASSVDGRIRGYTF. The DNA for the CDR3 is TGTGCCAGCAGTGTGGACGGTCGAATAAGAGGCTACACCTTC.

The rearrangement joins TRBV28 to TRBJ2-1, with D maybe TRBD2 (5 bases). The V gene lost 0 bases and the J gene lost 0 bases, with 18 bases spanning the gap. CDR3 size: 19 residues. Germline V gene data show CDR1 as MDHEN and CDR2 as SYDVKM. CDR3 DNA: TGTGCCAGCAGTTTATGGGAGGAGAAGCGAACGAGCTCCTACAATGAGCAGTTCTTC. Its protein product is CASSLWEEKRTSSYNEQFF.

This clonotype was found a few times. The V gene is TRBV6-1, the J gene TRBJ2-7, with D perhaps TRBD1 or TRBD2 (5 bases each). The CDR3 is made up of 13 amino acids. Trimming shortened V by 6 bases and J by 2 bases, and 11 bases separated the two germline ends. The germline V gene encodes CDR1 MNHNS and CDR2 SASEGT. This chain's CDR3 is CASSRDPPYEQYF. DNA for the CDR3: TGTGCCAGCAGCCGGGACCCACCCTACGAGCAGTACTTC.

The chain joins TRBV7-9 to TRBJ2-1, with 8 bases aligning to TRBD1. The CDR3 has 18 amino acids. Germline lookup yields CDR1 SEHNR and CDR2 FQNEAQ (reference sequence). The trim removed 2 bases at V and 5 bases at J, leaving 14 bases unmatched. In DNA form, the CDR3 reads TGTGCCAGCAGCTTAAAAATATGGCAGGACAGGGTCCACAATGAGCAGTTCTTC. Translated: CASSLKIWQDRVHNEQFF. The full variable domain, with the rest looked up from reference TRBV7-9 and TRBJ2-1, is DTGVSQNPRHKITKRGQNVTFRCDPISEHNRLYWYRQTLGQGPEFLTYFQNEAQLEKSRLLSDRFSAERPKGSFSTLEIQRTEQGDSAMYLCASSLKIWQDRVHNEQFFGPGTRLTVL.

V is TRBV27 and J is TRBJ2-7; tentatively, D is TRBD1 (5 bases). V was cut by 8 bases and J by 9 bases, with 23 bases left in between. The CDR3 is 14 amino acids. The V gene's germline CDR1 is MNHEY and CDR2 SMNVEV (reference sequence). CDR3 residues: CASSLGAAYVRQYF. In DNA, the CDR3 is TGTGCCAGCTCGTTAGGGGCAGCTTATGTGCGGCAGTACTTC.

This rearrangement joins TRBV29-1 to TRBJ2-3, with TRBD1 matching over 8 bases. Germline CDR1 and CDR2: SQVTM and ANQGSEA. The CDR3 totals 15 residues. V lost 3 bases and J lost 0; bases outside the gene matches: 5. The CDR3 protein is CSVEGQASSTDTQYF. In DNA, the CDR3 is TGCAGCGTTGAGGGACAGGCAAGTAGCACAGATACGCAGTATTTT.